This T cell receptor (beta chain) was found in a study of PD-1 blockade in classical Hodgkin lymphoma. In the case of this clone: Its antigen remains unknown.

Overall study findings and caveats: Newly diagnosed patients reportedly had lower baseline TCR diversity than healthy donors. Anyone who began nivolumab under 1 year after ASCT was excluded.

TCRdb's copy holds only in-frame clones and misses some; the assay was immunoSEQ multiplex PCR. The sample has about 100,000 clones, approximately 90% seen once. The CDR3 loop spans 17 amino acids. After removal of 5 bases from V and 2 bases from J, the junction contained 13 bases not matched to a gene. CDR1 and CDR2 from the germline V gene are SEHNR and FQNEAQ (reference sequence). After autologous stem cell transplantation all patients relapsed, and prior brentuximab vedotin exposure differed between cohorts. The V call is TRBV7-9, the J call TRBJ2-5; TRBD2 agrees at 8 bases. The sample was peripheral blood mononuclear cells (PBMCs), taken before the second cycle of nivolumab. This sequence was found in a human donor with classical Hodgkin lymphoma. CDR3 nucleotide sequence: TGTGCCAGCAGCCCAGCGGGTAGCGGGGCAGCTCAAGAGACCCAGTACTTC. This translates into CASSPAGSGAAQETQYF.